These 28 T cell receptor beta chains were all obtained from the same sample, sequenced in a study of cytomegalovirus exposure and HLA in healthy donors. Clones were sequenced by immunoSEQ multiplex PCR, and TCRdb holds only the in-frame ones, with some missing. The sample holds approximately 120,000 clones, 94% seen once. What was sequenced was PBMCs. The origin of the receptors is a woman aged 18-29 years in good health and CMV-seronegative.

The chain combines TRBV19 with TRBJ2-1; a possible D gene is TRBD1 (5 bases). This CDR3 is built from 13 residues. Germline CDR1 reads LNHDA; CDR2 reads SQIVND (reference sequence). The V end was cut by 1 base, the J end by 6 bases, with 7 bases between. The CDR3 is CASSIAGPNEQFF. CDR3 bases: TGTGCCAGTAGTATAGCAGGGCCCAATGAGCAGTTCTTC.

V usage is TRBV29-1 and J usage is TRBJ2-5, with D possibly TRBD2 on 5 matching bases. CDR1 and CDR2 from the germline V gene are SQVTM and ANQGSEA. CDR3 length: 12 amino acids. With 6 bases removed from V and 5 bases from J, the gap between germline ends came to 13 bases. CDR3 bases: TGCAGCGTCGAGAGGGAATGGGAGACCCAGTACTTC. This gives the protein CSVEREWETQYF.

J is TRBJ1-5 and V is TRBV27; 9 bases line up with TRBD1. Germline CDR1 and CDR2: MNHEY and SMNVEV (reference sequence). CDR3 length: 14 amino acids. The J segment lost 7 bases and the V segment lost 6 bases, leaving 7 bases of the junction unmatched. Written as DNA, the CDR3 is TGTGCCAGCAGCACACCGGGACAGGGACAGCCCCAGCATTTT. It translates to CASSTPGQGQPQHF.

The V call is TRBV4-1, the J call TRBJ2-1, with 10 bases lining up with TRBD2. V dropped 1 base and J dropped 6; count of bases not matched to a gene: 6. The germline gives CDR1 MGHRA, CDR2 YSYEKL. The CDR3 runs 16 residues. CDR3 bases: TGCGCCAGCAGCCAAGCACTAGCGGGGATCGGCAATGAGCAGTTCTTC. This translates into CASSQALAGIGNEQFF.

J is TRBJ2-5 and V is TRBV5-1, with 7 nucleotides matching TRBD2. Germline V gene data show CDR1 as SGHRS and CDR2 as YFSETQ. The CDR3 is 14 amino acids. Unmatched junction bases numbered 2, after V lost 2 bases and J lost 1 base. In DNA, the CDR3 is TGCGCCAGCAGCTTCCCGGGGGGCCAAGAGACCCAGTACTTC. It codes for CASSFPGGQETQYF.

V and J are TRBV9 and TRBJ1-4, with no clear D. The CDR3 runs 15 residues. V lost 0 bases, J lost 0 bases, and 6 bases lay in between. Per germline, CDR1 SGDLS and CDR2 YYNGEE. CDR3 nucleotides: TGTGCCAGCAGCGTAGGAGGGACAACTAATGAAAAACTGTTTTTT. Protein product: CASSVGGTTNEKLFF.

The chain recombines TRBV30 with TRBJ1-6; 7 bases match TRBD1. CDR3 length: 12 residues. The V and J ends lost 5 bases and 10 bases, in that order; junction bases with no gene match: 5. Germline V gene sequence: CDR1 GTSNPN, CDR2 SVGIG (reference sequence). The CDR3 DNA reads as TGTGCCTGGCAGTGGACAGGATCACCCCTCCACTTT. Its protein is CAWQWTGSPLHF.

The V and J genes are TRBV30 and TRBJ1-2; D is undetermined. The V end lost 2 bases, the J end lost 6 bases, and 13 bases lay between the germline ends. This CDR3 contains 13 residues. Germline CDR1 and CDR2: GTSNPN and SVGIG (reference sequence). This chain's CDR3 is CAWSSARKDGYTF. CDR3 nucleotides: TGTGCCTGGAGTTCTGCGCGGAAAGATGGCTACACCTTC.

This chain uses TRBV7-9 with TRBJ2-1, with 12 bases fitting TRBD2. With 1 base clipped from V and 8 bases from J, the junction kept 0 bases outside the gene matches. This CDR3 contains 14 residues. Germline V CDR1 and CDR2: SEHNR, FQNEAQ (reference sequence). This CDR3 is CASSLGLAGDEQFF. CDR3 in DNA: TGTGCCAGCAGCTTAGGACTAGCGGGAGATGAGCAGTTCTTC.

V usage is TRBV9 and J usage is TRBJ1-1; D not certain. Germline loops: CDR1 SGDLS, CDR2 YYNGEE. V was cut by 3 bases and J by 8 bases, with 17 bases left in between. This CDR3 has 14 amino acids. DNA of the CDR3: TGTGCCAGCAGCGGCGCAGATGTGGGGAGGGAAGCTTTCTTT. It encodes CASSGADVGREAFF.

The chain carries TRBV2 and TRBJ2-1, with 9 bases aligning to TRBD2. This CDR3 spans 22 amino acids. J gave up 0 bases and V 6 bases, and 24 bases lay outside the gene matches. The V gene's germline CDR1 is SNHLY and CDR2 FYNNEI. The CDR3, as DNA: TGTGCCAGCAGCGACTACCGAAGCAAGCGGGGGGCCAAAACTAGCTCCTACAATGAGCAGTTCTTC. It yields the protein CASSDYRSKRGAKTSSYNEQFF.

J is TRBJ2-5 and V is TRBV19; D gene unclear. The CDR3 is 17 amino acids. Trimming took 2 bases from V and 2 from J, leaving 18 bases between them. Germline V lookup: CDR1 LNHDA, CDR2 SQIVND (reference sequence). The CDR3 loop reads CASSIRGGKSMQETQYF. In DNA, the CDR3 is TGTGCCAGTAGTATACGAGGCGGAAAAAGTATGCAAGAGACCCAGTACTTC.

The CDR3 DNA is TGTGCCAGCAGCGAGGACAGGGAAGATCAGCCCCAGCATTTT. It specifies CASSEDREDQPQHF. The chain employs TRBV7-9 and TRBJ1-5; 8 bases are a match to TRBD1. Germline CDR1 SEHNR, CDR2 FQNEAQ (reference sequence). The CDR3 runs 14 residues. V dropped 5 bases and J dropped 5; count of bases not matched to a gene: 5.

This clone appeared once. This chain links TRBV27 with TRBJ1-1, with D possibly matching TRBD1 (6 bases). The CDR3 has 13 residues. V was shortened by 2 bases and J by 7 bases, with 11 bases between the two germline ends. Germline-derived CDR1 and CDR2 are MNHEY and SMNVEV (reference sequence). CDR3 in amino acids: CASSLQGPGEAFF. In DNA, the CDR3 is TGTGCCAGCAGTTTACAGGGGCCCGGTGAAGCTTTCTTT.

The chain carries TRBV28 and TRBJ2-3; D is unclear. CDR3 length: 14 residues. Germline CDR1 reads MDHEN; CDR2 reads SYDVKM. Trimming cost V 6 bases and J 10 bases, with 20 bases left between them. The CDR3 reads CASSPYEVNRPQYF. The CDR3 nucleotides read TGTGCCAGCAGCCCGTATGAGGTAAACCGCCCGCAGTATTTT.

CDR3 amino acids: CATSRDLSYEQYF. The CDR3 region has the DNA TGTGCCACCAGCAGAGATCTGAGTTACGAGCAGTACTTC. The V and J genes are TRBV15 and TRBJ2-7; no definite D call. V lost 0 bases and J lost 4, with 7 bases in between. The CDR3 consists of 13 residues. Germline V gives CDR1 LNHNV, CDR2 YYDKDF (reference sequence).

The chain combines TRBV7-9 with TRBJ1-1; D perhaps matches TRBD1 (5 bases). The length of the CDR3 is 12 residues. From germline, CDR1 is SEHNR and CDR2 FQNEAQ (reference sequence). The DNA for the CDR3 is TGTGCGGCGGGGGTTCCTGCTGCTGAAGCTTTCTTT. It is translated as CAAGVPAAEAFF.

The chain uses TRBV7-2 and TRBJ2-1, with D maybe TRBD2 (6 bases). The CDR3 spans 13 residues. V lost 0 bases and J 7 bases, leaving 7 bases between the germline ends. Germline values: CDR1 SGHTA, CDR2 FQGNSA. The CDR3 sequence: CASSLAGGNEQFF. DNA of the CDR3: TGTGCCAGCAGCTTAGCGGGGGGAAATGAGCAGTTCTTC.

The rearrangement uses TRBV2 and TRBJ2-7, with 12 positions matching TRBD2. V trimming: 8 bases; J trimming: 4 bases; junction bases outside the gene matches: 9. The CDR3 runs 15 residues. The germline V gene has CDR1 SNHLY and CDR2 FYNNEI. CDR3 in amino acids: CASEEQTSGRYEQYF. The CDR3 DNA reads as TGTGCCAGCGAGGAACAGACTAGCGGGAGATACGAGCAGTACTTC.

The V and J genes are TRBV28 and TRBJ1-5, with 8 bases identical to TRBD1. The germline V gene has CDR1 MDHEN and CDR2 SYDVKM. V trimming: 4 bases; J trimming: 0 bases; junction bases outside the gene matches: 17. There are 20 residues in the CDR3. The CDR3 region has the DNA TGTGCCAGCAGTTCACATCCAGGGACAGGTGGGCCCTATAGCAATCAGCCCCAGCATTTT. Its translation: CASSSHPGTGGPYSNQPQHF.

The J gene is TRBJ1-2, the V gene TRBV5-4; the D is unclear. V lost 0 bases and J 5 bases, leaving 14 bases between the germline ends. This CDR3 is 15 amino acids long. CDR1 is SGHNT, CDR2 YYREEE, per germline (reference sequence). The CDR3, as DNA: TGTGCCAGCAGCTTGGGTTCACACCTCGTTTATGGCTACACCTTC. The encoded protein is CASSLGSHLVYGYTF.

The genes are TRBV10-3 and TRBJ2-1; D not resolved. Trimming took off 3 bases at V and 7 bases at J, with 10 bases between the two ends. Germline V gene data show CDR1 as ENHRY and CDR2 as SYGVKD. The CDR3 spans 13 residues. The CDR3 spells CAISDLTGNEQFF. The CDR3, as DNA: TGTGCCATCAGTGACCTGACCGGGAATGAGCAGTTCTTC.

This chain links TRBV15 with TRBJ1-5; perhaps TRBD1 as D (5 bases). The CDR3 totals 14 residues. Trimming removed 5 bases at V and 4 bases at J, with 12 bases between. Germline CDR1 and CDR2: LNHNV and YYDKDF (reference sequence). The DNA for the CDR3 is TGTGCCACCAGCGCGGGACGGGCGAATCAGCCCCAGCATTTT. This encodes CATSAGRANQPQHF.

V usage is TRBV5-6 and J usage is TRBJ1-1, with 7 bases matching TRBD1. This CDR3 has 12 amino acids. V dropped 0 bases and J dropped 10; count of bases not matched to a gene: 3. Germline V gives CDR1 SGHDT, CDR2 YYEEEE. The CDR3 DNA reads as TGTGCCAGCAGCTTGGCGACAGGGTCAGCTTTCTTT. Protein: CASSLATGSAFF.

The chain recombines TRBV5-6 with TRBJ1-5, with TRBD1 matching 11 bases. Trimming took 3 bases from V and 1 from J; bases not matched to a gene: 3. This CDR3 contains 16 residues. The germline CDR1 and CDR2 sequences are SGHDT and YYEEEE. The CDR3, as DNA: TGTGCCAGCAGCTGGGGGGACAGGGGGAGCAATCAGCCCCAGCATTTT. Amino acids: CASSWGDRGSNQPQHF.

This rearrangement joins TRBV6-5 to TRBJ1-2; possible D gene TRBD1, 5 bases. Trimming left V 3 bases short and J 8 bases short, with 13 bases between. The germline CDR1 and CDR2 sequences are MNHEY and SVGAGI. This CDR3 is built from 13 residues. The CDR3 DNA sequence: TGTGCCAGCAGTTATCATAGGCAGGGAGGCTACACCTTC. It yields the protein CASSYHRQGGYTF.

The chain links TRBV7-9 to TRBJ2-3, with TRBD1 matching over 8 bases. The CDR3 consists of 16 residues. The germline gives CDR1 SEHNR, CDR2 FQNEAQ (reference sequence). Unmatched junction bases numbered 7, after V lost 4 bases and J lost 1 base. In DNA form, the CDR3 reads TGTGCCAGCAGCTCGCCGAGGACAGGGCGCACAGATACGCAGTATTTT. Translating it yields CASSSPRTGRTDTQYF.

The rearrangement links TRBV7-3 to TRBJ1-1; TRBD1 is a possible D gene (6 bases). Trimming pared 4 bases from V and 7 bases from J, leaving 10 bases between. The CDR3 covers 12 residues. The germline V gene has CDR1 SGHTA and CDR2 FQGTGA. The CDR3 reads CASSSTGFEAFF. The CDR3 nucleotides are TGTGCCAGCAGCTCGACAGGTTTTGAAGCTTTCTTT.